The 16 T cell receptor beta chains listed next were all sequenced from one sample in a study of PD-L1 blockade in urothelial cancer. Time point specified: peripheral blood 6 weeks after treatment start. Here immunoSEQ multiplex PCR was the method, and the copy in TCRdb shows in-frame clones only, minus some. The data contain around 33,000 clones, 89% of them seen just once; the ten biggest clones take up approximately 8%. The source material was PBMCs, sampled around atezolizumab (anti-PD-L1) treatment. The receptors derive from an elderly man with urothelial cancer.

The chain has TRBV5-6 and TRBJ2-1; maybe TRBD2 (6 bases). There are 19 residues in the CDR3. The germline V gene encodes CDR1 SGHDT and CDR2 YYEEEE. The ends were cut back, 3 bases at V and 1 base at J, with 23 bases in the middle. Here the CDR3 reads CASSSPQRRGSESYNEQFF. The CDR3 region has the DNA TGTGCCAGCAGCTCCCCCCAACGGCGGGGATCAGAGTCCTACAATGAGCAGTTCTTC.

The V call is TRBV5-1, the J call TRBJ2-1; 8 nucleotides match TRBD1. The V segment lost 5 bases and the J segment 3 bases; nucleotides outside the gene matches: 4. There are 14 residues in the CDR3. Germline V lookup: CDR1 SGHRS, CDR2 YFSETQ. CDR3 region: CASSLGQGYNEQFF. CDR3 bases: TGCGCCAGCAGTCTTGGACAGGGCTACAATGAGCAGTTCTTC.

The rearrangement joins TRBV28 to TRBJ2-7; unclear D gene. The CDR3 is 13 amino acids. CDR1 is MDHEN and CDR2 is SYDVKM in the germline V gene. V lost 4 bases and J lost 2, with 9 bases in between. CDR3 sequence (DNA): TGTGCCAGCAGTTCGAATGGGCCCTACGAGCAGTACTTC. Translated: CASSSNGPYEQYF.

This clone was counted a few times. This sequence joins TRBV6-1 and TRBJ1-2; TRBD1 matches 10 bases. Germline V gene sequence: CDR1 MNHNS, CDR2 SASEGT. Trimming at V came to 6 bases and at J to 4 bases, leaving 5 bases not matched to a gene. The CDR3 sequence is 14 residues long. The DNA of the CDR3 is TGTGCCAGCAGCTCGGGACAGGGGCCCTATGGCTACACCTTC. This encodes CASSSGQGPYGYTF.

This clone was seen a single time. The chain couples TRBV18 to TRBJ2-4, with 11 bases fitting TRBD1. J was trimmed by 9 bases and V by 0 bases; bases with no gene match: 10. In germline, CDR1 is KGHSH, CDR2 LQKENI. The CDR3 is 17 residues long. CDR3 bases: TGTGCCAGCTCACCACCCAATCCGGGGACAGGGGGAGGCATTCAGTACTTC. Translation: CASSPPNPGTGGGIQYF.

The V gene is TRBV19, the J gene TRBJ2-3, with a possible D match to TRBD1 (5 bases). The V end lost 5 bases, the J end lost 6 bases, and 15 bases lay between the germline ends. Germline V CDR1 and CDR2: LNHDA, SQIVND (reference sequence). CDR3 size: 14 residues. The CDR3 is CASSFLAGLDTQYF. Written as DNA, the CDR3 is TGTGCCAGTAGTTTTCTTGCAGGGCTCGATACGCAGTATTTT.

The rearrangement joins TRBV6-5 to TRBJ2-7, with D possibly being TRBD2 (5 bases). The V gene's germline CDR1 is MNHEY and CDR2 SVGAGI. The CDR3 sequence is 12 residues long. V dropped 6 bases and J dropped 7 bases, with 13 bases sitting between them. The CDR3 region is CASRREGGEQYF. CDR3 nucleotides: TGTGCCAGCAGGCGTGAAGGAGGAGAGCAGTACTTC.

This sequence joins TRBV10-3 and TRBJ2-3; D is perhaps TRBD1 (5 bases). Between the trimmed V and J ends, which lost 3 bases and 4 bases, there was a span of 11 bases. The CDR3 contains 14 residues. Germline CDR1 ENHRY, CDR2 SYGVKD. CDR3 protein: CAISEPWGPDTQYF. CDR3 coding DNA: TGTGCCATCAGTGAACCCTGGGGCCCAGATACGCAGTATTTT.

The V and J genes are TRBV19 and TRBJ1-3, with a weak D call TRBD1 (5 bases). Germline CDR1 is LNHDA and CDR2 is SQIVND (reference sequence). The CDR3 totals 13 residues. Trimming took 8 bases from V and 5 from J, leaving 13 bases between them. CDR3 region: CASSSRDRNTIYF. The CDR3 DNA is TGTGCCAGTTCCTCCAGGGATAGAAACACCATATATTTT.

The CDR3 region has the DNA TGCAGCGTTACTGACAGGGGGCCTTACAATGAGCAGTTCTTC. Protein sequence: CSVTDRGPYNEQFF. The chain recombines TRBV29-1 with TRBJ2-1; 10 nucleotides match TRBD1. The CDR3 runs to 14 residues. Unmatched junction bases numbered 5, after V lost 5 bases and J lost 4 bases. Germline CDR1 reads SQVTM; CDR2 reads ANQGSEA.

The chain couples TRBV27 to TRBJ1-2, with 10 bases that match TRBD1. V lost 10 bases to trimming and J lost 3 bases; unmatched junction nucleotides: 14. Germline assignment: CDR1 MNHEY and CDR2 SMNVEV (reference sequence). The CDR3 contains 16 residues. CDR3 DNA sequence: TGTGCCACCCACACCGGGACAGGGGTCCAGGACTATGGCTACACCTTC. This translates into CATHTGTGVQDYGYTF.

This rearrangement joins TRBV5-4 to TRBJ1-2; TRBD1 matches at 10 bases. The germline V gene encodes CDR1 SGHNT and CDR2 YYREEE (reference sequence). The CDR3 extends over 17 amino acids. The junction had 11 bases not matched to a gene; V was cut back by 4 bases and J by 2 bases. CDR3 in amino acids: CASSPGTGEVRNYGYTF. CDR3 coding DNA: TGTGCCAGCAGCCCCGGGACAGGGGAGGTTAGGAACTATGGCTACACCTTC.

The chain employs TRBV7-8 and TRBJ2-1; 8 bases agree with TRBD2. Germline CDR1 is SGHVS and CDR2 is FQNEAQ. CDR3 length: 15 residues. J lost 4 bases, V lost 1 base, and 3 bases had no gene match. Here the CDR3 reads CASSLDQRGYNEQFF. CDR3 in DNA: TGTGCCAGCAGCTTAGACCAGCGGGGGTACAATGAGCAGTTCTTC.

V is TRBV7-8 and J is TRBJ2-3; D gene uncertain. With 4 bases removed from V and 2 bases from J, the gap between germline ends came to 13 bases. Germline-derived CDR1 and CDR2 are SGHVS and FQNEAQ. The CDR3 covers 15 residues. CDR3 region: CASSSSYHPTDTQYF. CDR3 bases: TGTGCCAGCAGCTCATCCTACCACCCCACAGATACGCAGTATTTT.

The rearrangement uses TRBV27 and TRBJ1-5, with D unresolved. The CDR3 consists of 12 residues. Trimming removed 7 bases at V and 11 bases at J, with 15 bases between. Germline CDR1 MNHEY, CDR2 SMNVEV (reference sequence). The DNA of the CDR3 is TGTGCCAGCACGCCTACCAATAGTACCCAGCATTTT. It codes for CASTPTNSTQHF.

The chain recombines TRBV5-1 with TRBJ2-5; 10 bases are a match to TRBD1. This CDR3 has 15 amino acids. Germline values: CDR1 SGHRS, CDR2 YFSETQ. V lost 7 bases to trimming and J lost 5 bases; unmatched junction nucleotides: 11. CDR3 amino acids: CASSNDRGLAETQYF. The CDR3 DNA follows: TGCGCCAGCTCCAACGACAGGGGGCTAGCGGAGACCCAGTACTTC.